What follows describes a single TCR beta chain. Its antigen is still unknown. The data are from a study of shared clonotypes between healthy human individuals. Study results and caveats: Researchers sampled only blood; tissue repertoires likely differ. An expected dependence of interdonor clonotype sharing on sequencing depth was noted.

Profiling relied on immunoSEQ multiplex PCR, and the TCRdb table lists in-frame clones only, not all of them. Of roughly 2 million clones listed, 85% to 95% were seen once; the top ten hold roughly 0.13%. Trimming shortened V by 0 bases and J by 2 bases, and 16 bases separated the two germline ends. The length of the CDR3 is 17 residues. Germline V gene sequence: CDR1 MNHNS, CDR2 SASEGT. The genes are TRBV6-1 and TRBJ1-2; D may be TRBD1 (5 bases). The sequencing input was naive CD4+ T cells sorted from blood. Regarding subset: CD45RA+ positively selected. This clonotype was obtained from a man between 18 and 35 years old in good health. The CDR3 DNA sequence: TGTGCCAGCAGTGAAGCGCTTCGGCAGGGCCCAAACTATGGCTACACCTTC. Translating it yields CASSEALRQGPNYGYTF.